This T cell receptor (beta chain) was captured in a study of T cell responses to AZD1222 COVID-19 vaccine. V was clipped by 0 bases and J by 0 bases; unmatched bases: 6. This CDR3 region has 17 residues. CDR1 is SGDLS, CDR2 YYNGEE, per germline. Only in-frame clones appear in the TCRdb table, and some are missing; sequencing was by immunoSEQ multiplex PCR. This table has roughly 180,000 clones, about 91% appearing once. The TCR was taken from an adult in good health. This sequence joins TRBV9 and TRBJ2-1; 7 bases match TRBD2. The specimen was peripheral blood, collected on day 0 of AZD1222 vaccination. CDR3 loop: CASSVDRRGSSYNEQFF. CDR3 DNA sequence: TGTGCCAGCAGCGTAGATCGTCGCGGGAGCTCCTACAATGAGCAGTTCTTC.